These 20 T cell receptor beta chains were all obtained from the same sample, sequenced in a study of blood T cells in healthy people across ages. Sample-barcoded 5' priming and a J-beta primer mix drove a second PCR of roughly 6 to 12 cycles. TCRdb fed the 5' RACE reads into MiXCR, producing one record per CDR3 protein. The sample yields some 1.6 million distinct CDR3 sequences, approximately 32% seen once. The specimen sequenced was blood. The receptor source for this set is a woman aged 25-40 years in good health.

This chain connects TRBV12-3 or TRBV12-4 to TRBJ1-5, with D tentatively TRBD1 (6 bases). V lost 3 bases to trimming and J lost 5 bases, with 14 bases between them. The CDR3 has 15 residues. CDR3 residues: CASSLGAGDYQPQHF. The CDR3 DNA reads TGTGCCAGCAGTTTGGGGGCAGGGGATTATCAGCCCCAGCATTTT.

This chain joins TRBV7-6 and TRBJ2-7; 8 nucleotides agree with TRBD2. The CDR3 covers 15 residues. Unmatched junction bases numbered 12, after V lost 4 bases and J lost 7 bases. Germline CDR1 reads SGHVS; CDR2 reads FNYEAQ. For the CDR3, the DNA is TGTGCCAGCAGCTCCTCCCCGGGAGGGCGTGATGAGCAGTACTTC. Residues: CASSSSPGGRDEQYF. Full variable domain (remainder filled in from reference TRBV7-6 and TRBJ2-7): GAGVSQSPRYKVTKRGQDVALRCDPISGHVSLYWYRQALGQGPEFLTYFNYEAQQDKSGLPNDRFSAERPEGSISTLTIQRTEQRDSAMYRCASSSSPGGRDEQYFGPGTRLTVT.

The chain employs TRBV6-6 and TRBJ2-3; 10 positions match TRBD1. The CDR3 extends over 16 amino acids. Per the germline V gene, CDR1 is MNHNY and CDR2 is SVGAGI (reference sequence). The V gene end was trimmed by 2 bases and the J gene end by 2 bases; junction bases not matched to a gene: 4. CDR3: CASSYDRGRPTDTQYF. The CDR3 nucleotides read TGTGCCAGCAGTTACGACAGGGGGCGACCCACAGATACGCAGTATTTT.

This clonotype was recorded at least ten times. The gene calls are TRBV29-1 and TRBJ2-3, with D maybe TRBD1 (7 bases). The CDR3 runs 13 residues. Germline CDR1 SQVTM, CDR2 ANQGSEA. The V gene lost 6 bases and the J gene lost 4 bases, with 14 bases spanning the gap. CDR3 sequence (DNA): TGCAGCGTCCCAGGGGGAGGCCCAGATACGCAGTATTTT. This gives the protein CSVPGGGPDTQYF.

This clonotype was seen only a few times. The chain couples TRBV9 to TRBJ2-7; the D gene is possibly TRBD1 (5 bases). V was clipped by 4 bases and J by 4 bases, with 21 bases between them. Germline CDR1 and CDR2: SGDLS and YYNGEE. This CDR3 contains 16 residues. CDR3 sequence: CASSSRSGVPGYEQYF. CDR3 coding DNA: TGTGCCAGCAGCTCACGCTCCGGAGTCCCAGGGTACGAGCAGTACTTC. Full variable domain (outside the CDR3, taken from reference TRBV9 and TRBJ2-7): DSGVTQTPKHLITATGQRVTLRCSPRSGDLSVYWYQQSLDQGLQFLIQYYNGEERAKGNILERFSAQQFPDLHSELNLSSLELGDSALYFCASSSRSGVPGYEQYFGPGTRLTVT.

This chain connects TRBV20-1 to TRBJ2-4, with D perhaps given as TRBD1 or TRBD2 (5 bases each). The J call may be mistaken, given a closer DNA end match to TRBJ2-7. CDR1 and CDR2 (germline): DFQATT, SNEGSKA (reference sequence). This CDR3 is 16 amino acids long. CDR3 amino acids: CSAPRPGPGSVDEQYF. Here the CDR3 DNA reads TGCAGTGCACCCAGGCCGGGACCAGGTTCGGTCGACGAGCAGTACTTC.

Notes on this clonotype: The junction differs from germline at one of its ends, possibly a read error. V gene TRBV3-1 combines with J gene TRBJ2-3; TRBD2 might be the D (5 bases). CDR1 and CDR2 (germline): LGHDT, YNNKEL (reference sequence). The CDR3 is 14 amino acids. The chain's CDR3 is CASNQKRTVNTQYF. In nucleotides, the CDR3 is TGTGCCAGCAACCAAAAGCGGACGGTGAATACGCAGTATTTT.

As to this clonotype: Since a far larger clone is one base different, this is likely a read error. The chain has TRBV4-1 and TRBJ2-7; perhaps TRBD1 as D (6 bases). There are 13 residues in the CDR3. Germline CDR1 reads MGHRA; CDR2 reads YSYEKL. CDR3 residues: CARSQGGSYEQYF. Written as DNA, the CDR3 is TGCGCCCGCAGCCAAGGGGGTTCCTACGAGCAGTACTTC.

The V gene is TRBV5-1, the J gene TRBJ2-5; maybe TRBD1 (5 bases). This CDR3 comprises 14 residues. CDR1 and CDR2 (germline): SGHRS, YFSETQ. The ends were cut back, 0 bases at V and 7 bases at J, with 13 bases in the middle. The CDR3 sequence: CASSLEDSQGTQYF. CDR3 coding DNA: TGCGCCAGCAGCTTGGAAGACTCTCAGGGGACCCAGTACTTC.

This chain connects TRBV9 to TRBJ2-3, with D tentatively TRBD2 (5 bases). Trimming removed 6 bases at V and 0 bases at J, with 8 bases between. This CDR3 is 13 amino acids long. Germline lookup yields CDR1 SGDLS and CDR2 YYNGEE. The CDR3 here is CASTTGSTDTQYF. The CDR3 region has the DNA TGTGCCAGCACCACGGGGAGCACAGATACGCAGTATTTT.

The chain links TRBV24-1 to TRBJ2-5, with D uncertain. The CDR3 has 12 residues. Germline V gives CDR1 KGHDR, CDR2 SFDVKD. V shed 7 bases and J shed 0 bases, with 5 bases lying between them. The CDR3 here is CATSGDQETQYF. The CDR3 DNA reads TGTGCCACCAGCGGCGACCAAGAGACCCAGTACTTC.

Details on this clonotype: The junction and the germline gene differ at one end; a read error may be behind it. The rearrangement uses TRBV20-1 and TRBJ1-4, with 9 bases that match TRBD1. Germline V gene data show CDR1 as DFQATT and CDR2 as SNEGSKA (reference sequence). The CDR3 sequence is 14 residues long. CDR3 sequence (DNA): TGCAGTGCTATGACAGGGGGTCCGGGTGAAAAACGGTTTTTT. This codes for CSAMTGGPGEKRFF.

In this sample, this clonotype turned up many times. This sequence joins TRBV28 and TRBJ2-2; D remains ambiguous. CDR3 length: 16 amino acids. Germline V gene sequence: CDR1 MDHEN, CDR2 SYDVKM. V was trimmed by 5 bases and J by 3 bases, leaving 16 bases between them. CDR3 amino acids: CASSPNPERHTGELFF. As DNA, the CDR3 is TGTGCCAGCAGTCCGAACCCTGAGCGCCACACCGGGGAGCTGTTTTTT.

There are a few counts of this clonotype. The genes are TRBV6-1 and TRBJ2-1; D may correspond to TRBD1 or TRBD2 (5 bases each). In germline, CDR1 is MNHNS, CDR2 SASEGT. This CDR3 comprises 14 residues. The V and J ends lost 6 bases and 8 bases respectively, with 17 bases between them. The DNA of the CDR3 is TGTGCCAGCAGGGACCAGTGGGGGAGAGATGAGCAGTTCTTC. Translated: CASRDQWGRDEQFF.

V usage is TRBV5-1 and J usage is TRBJ2-1; maybe TRBD2 (5 bases). V was trimmed by 4 bases and J by 9 bases, leaving 20 bases between them. This CDR3 is 15 amino acids long. Germline CDR1 and CDR2: SGHRS and YFSETQ. The CDR3 DNA sequence: TGCGCCAGCAGCCAACTAAGCGGACGAGAGGGTGAGCAGTTCTTC. This sequence encodes CASSQLSGREGEQFF.

This clonotype was detected only a few times. The CDR3 loop reads CASRGHDTFKQFF. In nucleotides, the CDR3 is TGTGCCAGCAGGGGACACGACACTTTTAAGCAGTTCTTC. The rearrangement uses TRBV2 and TRBJ2-1, with a possible D match to TRBD1 (6 bases). Germline assignment: CDR1 SNHLY and CDR2 FYNNEI. With 6 bases removed from V and 11 bases from J, the gap between germline ends came to 17 bases. This CDR3 is built from 13 residues.

This clonotype was found many times. This chain links TRBV20-1 with TRBJ2-5; unclear D gene. Trimming took off 6 bases at V and 3 bases at J, with 14 bases between the two ends. In germline, CDR1 is DFQATT, CDR2 SNEGSKA (reference sequence). The CDR3 sequence is 13 residues long. The CDR3 nucleotides are TGCAGTGCCACGCCGGGCGGAAAAGAGACCCAGTACTTC. As protein: CSATPGGKETQYF.

This chain joins TRBV6-6 and TRBJ1-1; D gene ambiguous. V dropped 5 bases and J dropped 5 bases, with 9 bases sitting between them. This CDR3 region has 12 residues. Germline V gives CDR1 MNHNY, CDR2 SVGAGI (reference sequence). In DNA, the CDR3 is TGTGCCAGCAGTAACAGTGTAACTGAAGCTTTCTTT. It is translated as CASSNSVTEAFF.

The chain couples TRBV3-1 to TRBJ2-6, with 7 bases matching TRBD1. The germline V gene has CDR1 LGHDT and CDR2 YNNKEL (reference sequence). The length of the CDR3 is 18 residues. The ends lost 5 bases at V and 0 bases at J; junction bases unmatched: 10. CDR3 DNA sequence: TGTGCCAGCAGCTTCGATGGACAGGTGACCTCTGGGGCCAACGTCCTGACTTTC. Translating gives CASSFDGQVTSGANVLTF.

This sequence joins TRBV13 and TRBJ2-7, with 9 bases matching TRBD1. This CDR3 has 14 amino acids. V lost 9 bases and J lost 5; bases outside the gene matches: 11. The germline gives CDR1 PRHDT, CDR2 FYEKMQ (reference sequence). CDR3 sequence reads: CASTPGQGWDEQYF. As DNA, the CDR3 is TGTGCCAGTACCCCGGGACAGGGATGGGACGAGCAGTACTTC.